This is a list of T cell receptor beta chains from one sample in a study of control samples from healthy donors and cancer patients. TCRdb keeps only in-frame clones here, not all; method: immunoSEQ multiplex PCR. The sample consists of 130,000 to 150,000 clones, around nine tenths of them appearing once. Sequenced material: blood. The receptor set was obtained from a woman between 25 and 40 years old in good health. CDR3s include the opening cysteine and the closing phenylalanine or tryptophan. D genes are given only for firm matches. Not every row has a clone size; where given, it reads once, few, many or a size class.

d_gene,v_gene,j_gene,abundance,CDR3nt,CDR3aa
.,TRBV2,TRBJ2-3,.,TGTGCCAGCAGTCAATGGAGGTCTAGCACAGATACGCAGTATTTT,CASSQWRSSTDTQYF
.,TRBV2,TRBJ2-7,.,TGTGCCAGCAGTGAAGGTCTAGCCCCCTACGAGCAGTACTTC,CASSEGLAPYEQYF
.,TRBV7-8,TRBJ1-4,.,TGTGCCAGCAGCTTTGCAGGGGCGGGGGCAACTAATGAAAAACTGTTTTTT,CASSFAGAGATNEKLFF
.,TRBV7-3,TRBJ2-1,.,TGTGCCAGCAGCGTGACAGGTTTAGTTACTAGTGAGCAGTTCTTC,CASSVTGLVTSEQFF
TRBD1,TRBV29-1,TRBJ1-1,.,TGCAGCGTTGACCGACAGGGTAGGACTGAAGCTTTCTTT,CSVDRQGRTEAFF
TRBD1,TRBV13,TRBJ2-2,.,TGTGCCAGCAGCCGCCGGACAGGGGGAGGGACCGGGGAGCTGTTTTTT,CASSRRTGGGTGELFF
.,TRBV5-1,TRBJ2-2,.,TGCGCCAGCAGTGGGTCCTCGGTTGCTCACGGGGAGCTGTTTTTT,CASSGSSVAHGELFF
.,TRBV5-5,TRBJ1-3,once,TGTGCCAGCAGCTTGTTACAGAGCTCTGGAAACACCATATATTTT,CASSLLQSSGNTIYF
TRBD2,TRBV11-3,TRBJ2-2,.,TGTGCCAGCAGCCCGCGCGGACTAGCGAAGAACACCGGGGAGCTGTTTTTT,CASSPRGLAKNTGELFF
TRBD2,TRBV2,TRBJ2-2,.,TGTGCCAGCAGGGGACTAGCGGGAGTCCGGGAGCTGTTTTTT,CASRGLAGVRELFF
TRBD2,TRBV9,TRBJ2-3,few,TGTGCCAGCAGCCGGACCGGGACTAGCGGCACAGATACGCAGTATTTT,CASSRTGTSGTDTQYF
.,TRBV3-1/TRBV3-2,TRBJ1-5,.,TGTGCCAGCAGCCAAGGACAGGAGGGTCAGCCCCAGCATTTT,CASSQGQEGQPQHF
TRBD2,TRBV18,TRBJ2-2,.,TGTGCCAGCTCACCACCAAAGACGAAAACTAGCGGGAGAGACACCGGGGAGCTGTTTTTT,CASSPPKTKTSGRDTGELFF
.,TRBV7-2,TRBJ1-2,.,TGTGCCAGCAGCCCTTCACGGGTAACGGACTATGGCTACACCTTC,CASSPSRVTDYGYTF
.,TRBV5-5,TRBJ2-1,.,TGTGCCAGCAGCTTGCAGGGGCAGGACTACAATGAGCAGTTCTTC,CASSLQGQDYNEQFF
.,TRBV19,TRBJ1-3,once,TGTGCCACCGGAAAGGGCAGATCCTCTGGAAACACCATATATTTT,CATGKGRSSGNTIYF
.,TRBV6-5,TRBJ1-6,.,TGTGCCAGCAGCTCCGGGCCTTACAATTCACCCCTCCACTTT,CASSSGPYNSPLHF
.,TRBV28,TRBJ1-5,.,TGTGCCAGCAGTTTATGGGGGCAGGGTAATCAGCCCCAGCATTTT,CASSLWGQGNQPQHF
TRBD2,TRBV2,TRBJ2-2,.,TGTGCCAGCAGAGGGACTAACCCCGACGGGGAGCTGTTTTTT,CASRGTNPDGELFF
.,TRBV9,TRBJ2-5,.,TGTGCCAGCAGCGTCCAAGAGACCCAGTACTTC,CASSVQETQYF
TRBD1,TRBV10-2,TRBJ1-2,.,TGCGCCAGCTGGGTCGGAGGGACAGGTGGCTACACCTTC,CASWVGGTGGYTF
TRBD1,TRBV29-1,TRBJ1-6,.,TGCAGCGTTATAACGGGACAGGGTGATTCACCCCTCCACTTT,CSVITGQGDSPLHF
.,TRBV11-1,TRBJ1-1,many,TGTGCCAGCAGCTTAGTTGTAGGGGAAACTGAAGCTTTCTTT,CASSLVVGETEAFF
.,TRBV19,TRBJ1-1,few,TGTGCCAGTAGTCCCGCAGGGAGAGGTAGGGGGATGAACACTGAAGCTTTCTTT,CASSPAGRGRGMNTEAFF
TRBD2,TRBV3-1/TRBV3-2,TRBJ2-3,.,TGTGCCAGCAGCCAAGGGACTAGCGGGAGGGCAGGCACAGATACGCAGTATTTT,CASSQGTSGRAGTDTQYF
.,TRBV2,TRBJ1-6,.,TGTGCCAGCATTGACAGCTATAATTCACCCCTCCACTTT,CASIDSYNSPLHF
TRBD1,TRBV6-1,TRBJ1-4,.,TGTGCCAGCAGTGCGTCCGGGACAGGGCGGTGGACTAATGAAAAACTGTTTTTT,CASSASGTGRWTNEKLFF
.,TRBV5-4,TRBJ1-1,.,TGTGCCAGCAGCTCGGACCCCATCGGAGGGGCTTTCTTT,CASSSDPIGGAFF
.,TRBV24-1,TRBJ1-1,.,TGTGCCACCTCCCCGGGAAACTCTGAAGCTTTCTTT,CATSPGNSEAFF
TRBD1,TRBV6-5,TRBJ1-4,.,TGTGCCAGCAGAGCGATTACAGGGGACGGAGAAAAACTGTTTTTT,CASRAITGDGEKLFF
TRBD2,TRBV5-6,TRBJ2-3,.,TGTGCCAGCGAAATGAGGGGGACTAGCGGGAGCCCAGATACGCAGTATTTT,CASEMRGTSGSPDTQYF
TRBD2,TRBV5-1,TRBJ2-3,.,TGCGCCAGCAGCTTGGTGGGGAGGGTCACAGATACGCAGTATTTT,CASSLVGRVTDTQYF
TRBD2,TRBV11-2,TRBJ2-3,.,TGTGCCAGCAGCCAGCTAGCGGGAGGACCCACAGATACGCAGTATTTT,CASSQLAGGPTDTQYF
TRBD1,TRBV29-1,TRBJ2-7,.,TGCAGCGCGCGGCAGGGGGCGTCAAAGGTGGGGGAGCAGTACTTC,CSARQGASKVGEQYF
TRBD1,TRBV5-1,TRBJ2-1,.,TGCGCCAGCAGCCCGGGACAGGGGGTCAATGAGCAGTTCTTC,CASSPGQGVNEQFF
TRBD1,TRBV2,TRBJ1-1,.,TGTGCCAGCAGTGTCAGGGGGGTGAACACTGAAGCTTTCTTT,CASSVRGVNTEAFF
TRBD1,TRBV25-1,TRBJ2-2,once,TGTGCCACCGGACAGGGGGGGTCCGGGGAGCTGTTTTTT,CATGQGGSGELFF
.,TRBV2,TRBJ2-7,once,TGTGCCAGCAGTGATCCGGGAAAAGCCTACGAGCAGTACTTC,CASSDPGKAYEQYF
.,TRBV5-4,TRBJ2-2,.,TGTGCCAGCAGCTTGGGTTCTCGGGGGAACACCGGGGAGCTGTTTTTT,CASSLGSRGNTGELFF
TRBD1,TRBV14,TRBJ1-1,.,TGTGCCAGCAGCCATTTAACAGGGGCTGGAAAGAACACTGAAGCTTTCTTT,CASSHLTGAGKNTEAFF
.,TRBV9,TRBJ2-3,.,TGTGCCAGCAGCGTAGAAGGGCTGGCCGATACGCAGTATTTT,CASSVEGLADTQYF
TRBD2,TRBV5-6,TRBJ2-7,.,TGTGCCAGCAGCTTGGGGGCGACTAGCGGGACGACCTACGAGCAGTACTTC,CASSLGATSGTTYEQYF
TRBD1,TRBV5-5,TRBJ2-7,.,TGTGCCAGCAGCCAGGGGACAGGATACACGTATATCGAGCAGTACTTC,CASSQGTGYTYIEQYF
.,TRBV30,TRBJ2-1,.,TGTGCCTGGGACTCGGGGGAATACAATGAGCAGTTCTTC,CAWDSGEYNEQFF
.,TRBV24-1,TRBJ2-3,.,TGTGCCACCGCAGGGGTTTCAGATACGCAGTATTTT,CATAGVSDTQYF
TRBD2,TRBV2,TRBJ2-5,few,TGTGCCAGCTTGACTAGCGGGATTGAGACCCAGTACTTC,CASLTSGIETQYF
TRBD1,TRBV28,TRBJ1-2,.,TGTGCCAGCAGTGGACAGGGGGCTTATGGCTACACCTTC,CASSGQGAYGYTF
.,TRBV19,TRBJ1-5,few,TGTGCCAGTAGTGCTGGTAGTCAGCCCCAGCATTTT,CASSAGSQPQHF
.,TRBV24-1,TRBJ1-1,.,TGTGCCACCAGGGGGACACCGTATATGAACACTGAAGCTTTCTTT,CATRGTPYMNTEAFF
.,TRBV19,TRBJ1-1,.,TGTGCCAGTAGTATTAGGGCAGAGAACACTGAAGCTTTCTTT,CASSIRAENTEAFF
.,TRBV5-6,TRBJ2-6,.,TGTGCCAGCAGCACCGGAGCGACTGGGGCCAACGTCCTGACTTTC,CASSTGATGANVLTF